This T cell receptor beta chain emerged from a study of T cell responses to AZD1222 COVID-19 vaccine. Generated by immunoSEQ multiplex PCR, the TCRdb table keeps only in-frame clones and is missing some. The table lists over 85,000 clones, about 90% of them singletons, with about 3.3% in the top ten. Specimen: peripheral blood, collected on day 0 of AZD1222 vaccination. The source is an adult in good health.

The CDR3 region has the DNA TGTGCCAGCAGCGTAACGGACAGGGGTTCATACGAGCAGTACTTC. The encoded protein is CASSVTDRGSYEQYF. The chain carries TRBV3-1 (or the pseudogene TRBV3-2) and TRBJ2-7; 9 bases are a match to TRBD1. In germline, CDR1 is LGHDT, CDR2 YNNKEL (reference sequence). There are 15 residues in the CDR3. V gave up 5 bases and J gave up 4 bases; unmatched junction bases: 9.